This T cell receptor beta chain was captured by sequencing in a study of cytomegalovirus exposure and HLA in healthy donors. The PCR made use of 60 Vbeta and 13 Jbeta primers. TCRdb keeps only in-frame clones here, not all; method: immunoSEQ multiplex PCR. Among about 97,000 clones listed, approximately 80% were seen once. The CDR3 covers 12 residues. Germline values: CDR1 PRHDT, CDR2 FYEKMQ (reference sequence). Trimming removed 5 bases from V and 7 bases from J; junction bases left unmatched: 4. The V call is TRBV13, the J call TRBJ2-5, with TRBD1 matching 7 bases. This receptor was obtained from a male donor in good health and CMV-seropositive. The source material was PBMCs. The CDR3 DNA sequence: TGTGCCAGCAGCATCCCAGGGGGGACCCAGTACTTC. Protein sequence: CASSIPGGTQYF.